The T cell receptor beta chain described here comes from a study of T-cell memory formation after mild COVID-19. A single record per CDR3 protein comes from TCRdb applying MiXCR to the 5' RACE reads. The sample lists about 350,000 distinct CDR3 sequences; under 15% were seen once. The V and J ends lost 4 bases and 2 bases respectively, with 12 bases between them. This CDR3 contains 15 residues. The germline gives CDR1 SEHNR, CDR2 FQNEAQ (reference sequence). This clonotype has only a few counts. No antigen is known for it. General observations from the study: Day 15 to 85 contracting clones showed balanced CD4/CD8; later expanders leaned CD4+.

The sample was PBMCs or a T cell subset sorted from them (not recorded which). The rearrangement uses TRBV7-9 and TRBJ1-5; D is perhaps TRBD1 (5 bases). The receptor was derived from a man aged 18-30 years who had mild COVID-19 (a few samples of this study predate the infection). Cell type and time point are not known. The CDR3 DNA is TGTGCCAGCAGCTCATCCAGGGAAGGCAATCAGCCCCAGCATTTT. This gives the protein CASSSSREGNQPQHF.